This entry concerns a single T cell receptor beta chain. This entry comes from a study of blood T cell repertoires in COVID-19. Study overall: Nucleic acid was either cDNA or gDNA, and it came from T cells, B-cell-depleted T cells, or PBMCs.

The CDR3 runs 15 residues. The V gene end was trimmed by 1 base and the J gene end by 8 bases; junction bases not matched to a gene: 9. The germline gives CDR1 MNHNY, CDR2 SVGAGI (reference sequence). Sequencing used immunoSEQ multiplex PCR; TCRdb keeps in-frame clones, though not all of them. The table lists more than 15,000 clones, about 85% of them singletons. This TCR derives from a human donor with active COVID-19. The donor label of this sample is uncertain. Sequencing input: peripheral blood. V usage is TRBV6-6 and J usage is TRBJ1-2; TRBD1 aligns across 8 bases. This CDR3 is CASSYLDREWRGYTF. CDR3 coding DNA: TGTGCCAGCAGTTACTTGGACAGGGAGTGGAGGGGCTACACCTTC.